The subject of this entry is one TCR beta chain. V was pared by 4 bases and J by 0 bases, with 12 bases between. Germline V gives CDR1 MNHEY, CDR2 SVGEGT. This CDR3 region has 15 residues. TCRdb processed the RT-PCR reads anew with MiXCR; each CDR3 protein has one entry. The top ten hold under 13% of the sample, which has about 780,000 distinct CDR3 sequences, about 18% seen once. The data belong to a study of response to subunit inactivated influenza vaccine. The chain joins TRBV6-2 or TRBV6-3 to TRBJ1-1; no reliable D call. The starting material was PBMCs from blood, obtained 4 to 6 days after vaccination. The receptor comes from a man aged 50 to 60 who received an inactivated influenza vaccine. The CDR3 loop is CASSCPLPMNTEAFF. The CDR3 coding sequence is TGTGCCAGCAGTTGCCCCCTTCCTATGAACACTGAAGCTTTCTTT.